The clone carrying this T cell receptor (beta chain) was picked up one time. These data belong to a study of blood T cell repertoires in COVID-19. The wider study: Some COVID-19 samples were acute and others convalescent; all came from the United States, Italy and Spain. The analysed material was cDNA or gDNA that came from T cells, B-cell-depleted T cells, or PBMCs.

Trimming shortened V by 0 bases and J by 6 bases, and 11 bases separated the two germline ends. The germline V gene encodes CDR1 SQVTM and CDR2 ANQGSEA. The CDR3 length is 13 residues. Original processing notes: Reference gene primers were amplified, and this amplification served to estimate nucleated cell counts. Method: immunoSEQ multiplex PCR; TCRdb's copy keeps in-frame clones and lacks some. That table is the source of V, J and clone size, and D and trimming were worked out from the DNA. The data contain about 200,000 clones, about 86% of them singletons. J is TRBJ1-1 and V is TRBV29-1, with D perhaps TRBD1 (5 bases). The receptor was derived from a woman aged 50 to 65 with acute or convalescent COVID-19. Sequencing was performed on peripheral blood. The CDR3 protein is CSVEDPKGAEAFF. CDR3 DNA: TGCAGCGTTGAAGACCCTAAAGGGGCTGAAGCTTTCTTT. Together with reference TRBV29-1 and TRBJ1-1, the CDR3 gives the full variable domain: SAVISQKPSRDICQRGTSLTIQCQVDSQVTMMFWYRQQPGQSLTLIATANQGSEATYESGFVIDKFPISRPNLTFSTLTVSNMSPEDSSIYLCSVEDPKGAEAFFGQGTRLTVV.